The 7 T cell receptor beta chains in this list originate from one sample, sequenced in a study of T cell changes during pregnancy in multiple sclerosis. Assay: immunoSEQ multiplex PCR; the TCRdb copy retains only in-frame clones and omits some. Among about 50,000 clones listed, over 90% were seen once. Sequencing was performed on CD4+ T cells from peripheral blood mononuclear cells, taken after pregnancy. The receptors derive from a female donor in good health, enrolled as a control in a pregnancy study.

This chain joins TRBV2 and TRBJ2-1, with D hard to call. Germline V gene lookup returns CDR1 SNHLY and CDR2 FYNNEI. With 4 bases removed from V and 3 bases from J, the gap between germline ends came to 16 bases. The CDR3 consists of 16 residues. CDR3 bases: TGTGCCAGCAGTGTTAATAGCCAGATAGACTACAATGAGCAGTTCTTC. It codes for CASSVNSQIDYNEQFF.

The chain has TRBV5-6 and TRBJ2-3; 10 bases fit TRBD1. Germline values: CDR1 SGHDT, CDR2 YYEEEE. The V gene end was trimmed by 4 bases and the J gene end by 1 base; junction bases not matched to a gene: 9. The CDR3 covers 17 residues. For the CDR3, the DNA is TGTGCCAGCAGCCCCTCGCCCGGGACAGGGGGCACAGATACGCAGTATTTT. Its protein is CASSPSPGTGGTDTQYF.

The chain joins TRBV28 to TRBJ2-7; no firm D call. V shed 6 bases and J shed 5 bases, with 17 bases lying between them. The length of the CDR3 is 14 residues. CDR1 and CDR2 from the germline V gene are MDHEN and SYDVKM. CDR3 DNA sequence: TGTGCCAGCAGCGGCAGGAATATCCTACACGAGCAGTACTTC. This sequence encodes CASSGRNILHEQYF.

Remarks on this clone: The junction departs from the called germline gene at one end, perhaps through a read error. The V call is TRBV4-1, the J call TRBJ2-3, with 14 bases identical to TRBD2. Germline lookup yields CDR1 MGHRA and CDR2 YSYEKL. The CDR3 is 18 residues long. The CDR3 protein is CASSLGLAGVSYTDTRYF. In DNA, the CDR3 is TGCGCCAGCAGCCTGGGACTAGCGGGGGTTTCTTACACAGATACGCGGTATTTT.

The chain has TRBV6-6 and TRBJ2-3; TRBD2 matches at 7 bases. V was clipped by 8 bases and J by 4 bases; unmatched bases: 3. CDR1 and CDR2 (germline): MNHNY, SVGAGI (reference sequence). The CDR3 length is 12 residues. The CDR3 nucleotides read TGTGCCAGCGGGGGGGGTCCAGATACGCAGTATTTT. Its translation is CASGGGPDTQYF.

The chain is built from TRBV5-4 and TRBJ2-2, with TRBD2 as a possible D gene (5 bases). Trimming removed 2 bases from V and 3 bases from J, with 8 bases in between. Germline V gene lookup returns CDR1 SGHNT and CDR2 YYREEE (reference sequence). CDR3 length: 14 amino acids. CDR3 nucleotides: TGTGCCAGCAGCTTTGGCGGGCACACCGGGGAGCTGTTTTTT. Translating it yields CASSFGGHTGELFF.

V gene TRBV29-1 combines with J gene TRBJ1-1; TRBD1 agrees at 8 bases. V lost 4 bases to trimming and J lost 0 bases; unmatched junction nucleotides: 1. The CDR3 extends over 13 amino acids. Germline V lookup: CDR1 SQVTM, CDR2 ANQGSEA. The CDR3 sequence is CSVGRGLNTEAFF. Here the CDR3 DNA reads TGCAGCGTTGGCAGGGGGCTGAACACTGAAGCTTTCTTT.